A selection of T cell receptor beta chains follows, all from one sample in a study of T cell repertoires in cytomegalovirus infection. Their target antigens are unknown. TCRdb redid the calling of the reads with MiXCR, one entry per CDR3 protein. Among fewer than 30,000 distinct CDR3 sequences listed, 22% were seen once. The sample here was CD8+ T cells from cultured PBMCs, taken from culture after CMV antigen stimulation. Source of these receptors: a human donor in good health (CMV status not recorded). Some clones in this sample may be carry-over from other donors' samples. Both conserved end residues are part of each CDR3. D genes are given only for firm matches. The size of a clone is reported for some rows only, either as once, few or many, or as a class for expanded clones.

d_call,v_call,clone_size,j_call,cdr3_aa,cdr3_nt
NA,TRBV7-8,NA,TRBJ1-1,CASSLASGALPNTEAFF,TGTGCCAGCAGCTTAGCATCCGGGGCCTTACCGAACACTGAAGCTTTCTTT
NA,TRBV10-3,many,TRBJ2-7,CAIGDIDYEQYF,TGTGCCATCGGGGACATAGACTACGAGCAGTACTTC
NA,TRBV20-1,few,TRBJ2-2,CSAIPRVANTGELFF,TGCAGTGCTATACCACGCGTCGCGAACACCGGGGAGCTGTTTTTT
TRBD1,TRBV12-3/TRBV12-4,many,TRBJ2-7,CASSTTDRGRIYEQYF,TGTGCCAGCAGCACCACCGACAGGGGTAGGATCTACGAGCAGTACTTC
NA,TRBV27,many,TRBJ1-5,CASSLSGPSNQPQHF,TGTGCCAGCAGTTTATCGGGCCCCTCTAATCAGCCCCAGCATTTT
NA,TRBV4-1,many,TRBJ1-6,CASSQVDMGFVKSPLHF,TGCGCCAGCAGCCAAGTCGATATGGGGTTTGTTAAATCACCCCTCCACTTT
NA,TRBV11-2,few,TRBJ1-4,CASSFYGTTTNEKLFF,TGTGCCAGCAGCTTTTATGGGACTACAACTAATGAAAAACTGTTTTTT
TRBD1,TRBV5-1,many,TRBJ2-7,CASSPGTGLVYEQYF,TGCGCCAGCAGCCCGGGGACAGGTCTTGTCTACGAGCAGTACTTC
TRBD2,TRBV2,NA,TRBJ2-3,CASSVQLAGALTDTQYF,TGTGCCAGCAGCGTACAATTAGCGGGGGCCCTCACAGATACGCAGTATTTT
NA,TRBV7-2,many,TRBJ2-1,CASSLLGGRSYNEQFF,TGTGCCAGCAGCCTCCTAGGGGGTCGCTCCTACAATGAGCAGTTCTTC
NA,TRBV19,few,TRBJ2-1,CASSIAGATYNEQFF,TGTGCCAGTAGTATAGCAGGGGCGACCTACAATGAGCAGTTCTTC
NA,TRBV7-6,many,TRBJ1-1,CASSLMEVMNTEAFF,TGTGCCAGCAGCTTAATGGAGGTAATGAACACTGAAGCTTTCTTT
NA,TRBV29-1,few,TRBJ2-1,CSVEEQGRFINEQFF,TGCAGCGTTGAAGAACAGGGTCGATTTATCAATGAGCAGTTCTTC
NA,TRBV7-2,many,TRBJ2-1,CASSLPGTSEQFF,TGTGCCAGCAGCTTACCCGGGACATCTGAGCAGTTCTTC
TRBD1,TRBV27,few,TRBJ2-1,CASSLAGGGDEQFF,TGTGCCAGCAGTTTAGCAGGGGGCGGCGATGAGCAGTTCTTC
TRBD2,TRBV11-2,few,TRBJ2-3,CASSSIVAGGPGDTQYF,TGTGCCAGCAGCTCTATAGTAGCGGGGGGGCCAGGGGATACGCAGTATTTT
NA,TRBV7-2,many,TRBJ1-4,CASSLGAVTNEKLFF,TGTGCCAGCAGCTTAGGGGCGGTCACTAATGAAAAACTGTTTTTT
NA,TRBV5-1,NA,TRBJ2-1,CASSLGLEPNEQFF,TGCGCCAGCAGCTTGGGTCTAGAGCCCAATGAGCAGTTCTTC
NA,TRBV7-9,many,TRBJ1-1,CASSFEGRAEAFF,TGTGCCAGCAGCTTCGAAGGGAGGGCTGAAGCTTTCTTT
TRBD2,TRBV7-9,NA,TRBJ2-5,CASSLNLGGETQYF,TGTGCCAGCAGCTTAAATCTGGGGGGGGAGACCCAGTACTTC
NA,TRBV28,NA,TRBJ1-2,CASILWGRGNYGYTF,TGTGCCAGCATTTTATGGGGCAGGGGTAACTATGGCTACACCTTC
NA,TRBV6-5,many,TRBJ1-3,CASSQQYSGNTIYF,TGTGCCAGCAGTCAACAGTACTCTGGAAACACCATATATTTT
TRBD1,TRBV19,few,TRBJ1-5,CASSPLRTGPAGQPQHF,TGTGCCAGTAGCCCTTTAAGGACAGGGCCAGCCGGTCAGCCCCAGCATTTT
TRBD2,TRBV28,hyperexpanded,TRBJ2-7,CASSLESLGGSKPYEQYF,TGTGCCAGCAGTCTAGAATCCTTGGGGGGGAGCAAACCCTACGAGCAGTACTTC
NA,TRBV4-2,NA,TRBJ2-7,CASSPSGGGGLEEQYF,TGTGCCAGCAGCCCCTCGGGTGGAGGGGGTCTAGAGGAGCAGTACTTC
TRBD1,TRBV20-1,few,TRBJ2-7,CSARTGAAGYEQYF,TGCAGTGCTCGGACAGGGGCCGCCGGGTACGAGCAGTACTTC
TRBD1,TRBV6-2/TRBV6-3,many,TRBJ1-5,CASTRTGSSQPQHF,TGTGCCAGCACCCGGACAGGGTCCAGTCAGCCCCAGCATTTT
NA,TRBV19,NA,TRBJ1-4,CASSTRTTNEKLFF,TGTGCCAGTAGTACCAGGACAACTAATGAAAAACTGTTTTTT
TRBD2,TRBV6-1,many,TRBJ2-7,CASSEPRTSGGPSSYEQYF,TGTGCCAGCAGTGAGCCCAGAACTAGCGGGGGGCCAAGCTCCTACGAGCAGTACTTC
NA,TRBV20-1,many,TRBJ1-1,CSAQTGNTEAFF,TGCAGTGCCCAGACAGGGAACACTGAAGCTTTCTTT
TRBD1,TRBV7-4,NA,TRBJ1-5,CASSSGTGYQPQHF,TGTGCCAGCAGCTCCGGGACAGGGTATCAGCCCCAGCATTTT
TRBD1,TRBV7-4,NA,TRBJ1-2,CASSLLGQEVGYTF,TGTGCCAGCAGCTTATTGGGACAGGAGGTAGGCTACACCTTC
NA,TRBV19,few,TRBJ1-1,CASSIGAENTEAFF,TGTGCCAGTAGTATCGGGGCAGAGAACACTGAAGCTTTCTTT
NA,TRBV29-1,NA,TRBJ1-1,CSVGWYTEAFF,TGCAGCGTTGGGTGGTACACTGAAGCTTTCTTT
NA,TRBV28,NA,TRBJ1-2,CASSTRGRGLNYGYTF,TGTGCCAGCAGCACACGAGGGCGGGGGTTAAACTATGGCTACACCTTC
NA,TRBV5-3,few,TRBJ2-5,CARSLDWETQYF,TGTGCCAGAAGCTTGGATTGGGAGACCCAGTACTTC
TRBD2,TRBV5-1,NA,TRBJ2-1,CASSSSGGYNEQFF,TGCGCCAGCAGCTCTAGCGGGGGGTACAATGAGCAGTTCTTC
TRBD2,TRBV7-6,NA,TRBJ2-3,CASSRAASGSTDTQYF,TGTGCCAGCAGCCGCGCGGCTAGCGGGAGCACAGATACGCAGTATTTT
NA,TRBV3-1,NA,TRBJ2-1,CASSQEMGQRGNEQFF,TGTGCCAGCAGCCAAGAAATGGGACAAAGAGGCAATGAGCAGTTCTTC
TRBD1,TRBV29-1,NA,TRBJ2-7,CSVEVPGTVLDYEQYF,TGCAGCGTTGAAGTGCCGGGGACAGTCCTAGACTACGAGCAGTACTTC